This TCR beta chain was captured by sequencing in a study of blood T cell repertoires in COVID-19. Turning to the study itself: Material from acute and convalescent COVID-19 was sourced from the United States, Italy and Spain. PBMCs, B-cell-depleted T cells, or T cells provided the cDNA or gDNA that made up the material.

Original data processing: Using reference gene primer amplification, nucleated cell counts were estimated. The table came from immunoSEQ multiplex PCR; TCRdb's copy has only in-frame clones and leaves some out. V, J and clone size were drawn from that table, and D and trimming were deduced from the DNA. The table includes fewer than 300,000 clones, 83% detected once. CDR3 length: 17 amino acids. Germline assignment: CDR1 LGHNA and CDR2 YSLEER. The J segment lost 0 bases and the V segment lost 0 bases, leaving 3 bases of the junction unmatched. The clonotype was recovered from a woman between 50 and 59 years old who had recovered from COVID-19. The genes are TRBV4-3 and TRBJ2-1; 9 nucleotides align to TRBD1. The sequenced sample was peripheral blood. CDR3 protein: CASSQDPQGASYNEQFF. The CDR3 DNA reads TGCGCCAGCAGCCAAGACCCACAGGGGGCCTCCTACAATGAGCAGTTCTTC.